A selection of T cell receptor beta chains follows, all from one sample in a study of spatial heterogeneity in lung cancer. TCRdb recomputed calls from the 5' RACE reads with MiXCR, one row per CDR3 protein. In the table there are 43,000 or so distinct CDR3 sequences, roughly 12% of which are singletons. The source was PBMCs, collected at follow-up. These receptors all stem from a male donor with early-stage non-small cell lung cancer. Each CDR3 is given with its conserved first and last residue. D genes are given only for firm matches. Only some rows state a clone size, as once, few, many or a class for expanded clones.

TGTGCCAGCAGCCAAGGGTTTGGGGATCAGCCCCAGCATTTT	CASSQGFGDQPQHF	TRBJ1-5	TRBV3-1	.	many
TGTGCCAGCAGCTTAGGGGGTGTCGCAGATACGCAGTATTTT	CASSLGGVADTQYF	TRBJ2-3	TRBV7-2	.	.
TGTGCCAGCAGCCGACAAGGACTATCCTACGAGCAGTACTTC	CASSRQGLSYEQYF	TRBJ2-7	TRBV3-1	.	.
TGTGCCAGCAGTGTAATTCGACAGGGCACTGAAGCTTTCTTT	CASSVIRQGTEAFF	TRBJ1-1	TRBV27	TRBD1	few
TGTGCCAGCAGCTCCGGGACAGGGAGAGGCCGGGGCTTC	CASSSGTGRGRGF	TRBJ2-7	TRBV7-8	TRBD1	.
TGTGCCAGCAGTTTATCCTCTGGGGCCAACGTCCTGACTTTC	CASSLSSGANVLTF	TRBJ2-6	TRBV27	.	.
TGTGCCAGCAGTTTCCGGGACCGGCCATCGCCCCTCCACTTT	CASSFRDRPSPLHF	TRBJ1-6	TRBV12-3/TRBV12-4	.	.
TGTGCCAGCAGCTTAATGCAGGGCACAGATACGCAGTATTTT	CASSLMQGTDTQYF	TRBJ2-3	TRBV7-2	.	many
TGCAGTGCTAAAGAATCAGAAGAGACCCAGTACTTC	CSAKESEETQYF	TRBJ2-5	TRBV20-1	.	many
TGTGCCAGCAGATCTGACTTTAACAATGAGCAGTTCTTC	CASRSDFNNEQFF	TRBJ2-1	TRBV7-3	.	many
TGTGCCAGCAGCTTAGCAGGCCGGGGGCGTGGTGGCTACACCTTC	CASSLAGRGRGGYTF	TRBJ1-2	TRBV7-9	.	many
TGTGCCAGCAAAACACCCAGGGGTACTCACACTGAAGCTTTCTTT	CASKTPRGTHTEAFF	TRBJ1-1	TRBV12-3/TRBV12-4	.	many
TGTGCCAGCAGCAAAGTAAGCGTGGAGCGGGAGGGCCAATACGAGCAGTACTTC	CASSKVSVEREGQYEQYF	TRBJ2-7	TRBV21-1	.	.
TGTGCCAGCAGCCGGGGGACAGACAGCGGGGAGCTGTTTTTT	CASSRGTDSGELFF	TRBJ2-2	TRBV3-1	TRBD1	.
TGTGCCAGCAGTTTAATAGACAGGGCGGAGACCCAGTACTTC	CASSLIDRAETQYF	TRBJ2-5	TRBV12-3/TRBV12-4	TRBD1	many
TGTGCCAGCAGCCACACAGGGGCCGGGGAGGAGCAGTTCTTC	CASSHTGAGEEQFF	TRBJ2-1	TRBV3-1	TRBD1	.
TGCGCCAGCAGCTCCGGCGGGACAGGAGGCCACACCGGGGAGCTGTTTTTT	CASSSGGTGGHTGELFF	TRBJ2-2	TRBV5-1	TRBD1	.
TGTGCCTGGAGTGCTACGTCCCGGGTGGATCAGCCCCAGCATTTT	CAWSATSRVDQPQHF	TRBJ1-5	TRBV30	.	many
TGTGCCACCAGTGACCCTACTAGCGGGAGTACAGATACGCAGTATTTT	CATSDPTSGSTDTQYF	TRBJ2-3	TRBV24-1	TRBD2	few
TGTGCCAGCAGCTTAGGGGAGAGGGACGAGCAGTACTTC	CASSLGERDEQYF	TRBJ2-7	TRBV11-3	.	few
TGTGCCAGCAGCCAAGGTAGAAGCTCCTACAATGAGCAGTTCTTC	CASSQGRSSYNEQFF	TRBJ2-1	TRBV4-2	.	many
TGTGCCAGCAGCTTAACTCCTAGCTCCTACAATGAGCAGTTCTTC	CASSLTPSSYNEQFF	TRBJ2-1	TRBV7-2	.	few
TGTGCCAGCTCACGAGGGGAAGGCTCCTACAATGAGCAGTTCTTC	CASSRGEGSYNEQFF	TRBJ2-1	TRBV18	.	many
TGTGCCAGCAGCTTAGGGCCCGAGAATGGGGAGACCCAGTACTTC	CASSLGPENGETQYF	TRBJ2-5	TRBV7-8	.	many
TGTGCCAGCAGTCAGGGGTTTAAGCTTGAGACCCAGTACTTC	CASSQGFKLETQYF	TRBJ2-5	TRBV27	.	.
TGTGCCAGCAGTTCGGGTTTGAACACTGAAGCTTTCTTT	CASSSGLNTEAFF	TRBJ1-1	TRBV6-6	.	many
TGTGCCAGCTTAGACAGGAACCAAGAGACCCAGTACTTC	CASLDRNQETQYF	TRBJ2-5	TRBV7-2	.	many
TGTGCCAGCAGCTTGTGGTGTTCGACCCTGAACACTGAAGCTTTCTTT	CASSLWCSTLNTEAFF	TRBJ1-1	TRBV5-7	.	many
TGTGCCAGCAGCTTCCTCCCTACAATCATGGACACCTTC	CASSFLPTIMDTF	TRBJ1-2	TRBV5-5	.	.
TGTGCCAGCAGTCCAGGACAGGGACTTGGCTACACCTTC	CASSPGQGLGYTF	TRBJ1-2	TRBV7-9	TRBD1	.
TGTGCCTGGAGTGTTGGAGCCTCTGGAAACACCATATATTTT	CAWSVGASGNTIYF	TRBJ1-3	TRBV30	.	.
TGCAGTGCCGGCTCGGCTGAGCAGTTCTTC	CSAGSAEQFF	TRBJ2-1	TRBV20-1	.	many
TGTGCCAGCAGCGCCCGGACAGGGGCCACCGCAAGGCAGTACTTC	CASSARTGATARQYF	TRBJ2-7	TRBV7-2	TRBD1	many
TGTGCCAGCAGTTTGGCTGGAGGGAAAGAGACCCAGTACTTC	CASSLAGGKETQYF	TRBJ2-5	TRBV12-3/TRBV12-4	.	few
TGTGCCAGCAGCTTGGTCTCCAACGCGAACACCGGGGAGCTGTTTTTT	CASSLVSNANTGELFF	TRBJ2-2	TRBV5-4	.	few
TGTGCCAGCAGCTTAGACGGACTAGTGTACGAGCAGTACTTC	CASSLDGLVYEQYF	TRBJ2-7	TRBV7-2	TRBD2	many
TGTGCCAGCAGTACGGGGAGGGTTTCACCCCTCCACTTT	CASSTGRVSPLHF	TRBJ1-6	TRBV6-5	.	.
TGTGCCAGCAGTTTATCGCTGCGAGGGGCTGCGTACAATGAGCAGTTCTTC	CASSLSLRGAAYNEQFF	TRBJ2-1	TRBV27	.	few
TGCAGCGTCGGGGACGCAGGGCATTGGGAGCAGTACTTC	CSVGDAGHWEQYF	TRBJ2-7	TRBV29-1	.	many
TGTGCCAGCACCGCACCAGGGGATACGCAGTATTTT	CASTAPGDTQYF	TRBJ2-3	TRBV4-2	.	many
TGCGCCAGCAGTGACCACACGTACACCGGGGAGCTGTTTTTT	CASSDHTYTGELFF	TRBJ2-2	TRBV10-2	.	.
TGTGCCAGCAGCCAACTCACCTACGAGCAGTACTTC	CASSQLTYEQYF	TRBJ2-7	TRBV14	.	many
TGTGCCAGCAGCTTAGCCCTACTTGCATCTGGAAACACCATATATTTT	CASSLALLASGNTIYF	TRBJ1-3	TRBV7-2	.	.
TGTGCCAGCAGCCGGGACAGCAACACAGATACGCAGTATTTT	CASSRDSNTDTQYF	TRBJ2-3	TRBV7-2	TRBD1	few
TGTGCCATCAGAGGGGACAGGGGCCCCTATGGCTACACCTTC	CAIRGDRGPYGYTF	TRBJ1-2	TRBV10-3	TRBD1	many
TGTGCCAGCAGTTTCCTCCGAATTCAGTACTTC	CASSFLRIQYF	TRBJ2-4	TRBV12-3/TRBV12-4	.	few
TGTGCCAGTAGGGACAGGGGTCGGGCAGATACGCAGTATTTT	CASRDRGRADTQYF	TRBJ2-3	TRBV19	TRBD1	.
TGTGCCAGCTCACCAACAGCCCTCGCGGACTACGAGCAGTACTTC	CASSPTALADYEQYF	TRBJ2-7	TRBV18	.	many
TGCGCCAGCAGCTTGTTTTTGGGGGTGGTGGAGACCCAGTACTTC	CASSLFLGVVETQYF	TRBJ2-5	TRBV5-1	.	many
TGTGCCAGCAGCCCGCGACAGGGGGCGAACTATGGCTACACCTTC	CASSPRQGANYGYTF	TRBJ1-2	TRBV9	TRBD1	few
TGTGCCAGTACCCGGAGGGGGGGCCAGACCCAGTACTTC	CASTRRGGQTQYF	TRBJ2-5	TRBV6-1	.	few
TGTGCCAGTAGTATCGGCAGGGCCACTGAAGCTTTCTTT	CASSIGRATEAFF	TRBJ1-1	TRBV19	.	.
TGCGCCAGCAGCGTGGCAACAGCCTACAATGAGCAGTTCTTC	CASSVATAYNEQFF	TRBJ2-1	TRBV5-1	.	many
TGCAGTGCCCCCATAGAAGTCAATCAGCCCCAGCATTTT	CSAPIEVNQPQHF	TRBJ1-5	TRBV20-1	.	many
TGCGCCAGCAGCTTGGGGGCCTCTAGCGAAGAGACCCAGTACTTC	CASSLGASSEETQYF	TRBJ2-5	TRBV5-1	.	few